Described below is a single T cell receptor beta chain sequence and its context. This sample stems from a study of blood T cell repertoires in COVID-19. About the study: Samples representing acute and convalescent COVID-19 were sourced from the United States, Italy and Spain.

The CDR3 has 19 amino acids. Trimming removed 4 bases from V and 2 bases from J; junction bases left unmatched: 11. The germline V gene encodes CDR1 MGHRA and CDR2 YSYEKL. Per the original methods: Estimation of nucleated cell counts was performed using reference gene primer amplification. The assay was immunoSEQ multiplex PCR, and TCRdb's table has in-frame clones only and misses some. V, J and clone size reflect that table, while D and trimming were determined from the DNA. The table shows around 300,000 clones, with nearly 90% occurring only once. V usage is TRBV4-1 and J usage is TRBJ2-1; 13 nucleotides match TRBD2. The sequence was collected from a woman aged 18-29 years with acute COVID-19. The source material was PBMCs or T cells enriched from blood (not recorded which). The CDR3 is CASSPLTSGRAGTYNEQFF. In DNA form, the CDR3 reads TGCGCCAGCAGCCCCCTCACTAGCGGGAGGGCAGGAACCTACAATGAGCAGTTCTTC.